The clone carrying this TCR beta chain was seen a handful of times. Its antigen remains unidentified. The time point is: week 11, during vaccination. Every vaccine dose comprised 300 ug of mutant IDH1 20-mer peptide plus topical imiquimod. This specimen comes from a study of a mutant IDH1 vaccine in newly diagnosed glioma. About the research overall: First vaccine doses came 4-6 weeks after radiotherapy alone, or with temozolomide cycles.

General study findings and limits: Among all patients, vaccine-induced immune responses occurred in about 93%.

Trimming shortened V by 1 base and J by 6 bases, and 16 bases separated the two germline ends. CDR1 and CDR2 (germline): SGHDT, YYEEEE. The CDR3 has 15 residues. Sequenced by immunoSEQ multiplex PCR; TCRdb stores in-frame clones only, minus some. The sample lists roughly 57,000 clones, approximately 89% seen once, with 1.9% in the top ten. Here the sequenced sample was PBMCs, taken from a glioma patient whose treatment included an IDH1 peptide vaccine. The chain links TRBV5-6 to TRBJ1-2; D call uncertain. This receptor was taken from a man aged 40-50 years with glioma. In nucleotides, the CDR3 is TGTGCCAGCAGCTTGTCGGCCGTGACCCGGCATGGCTACACCTTC. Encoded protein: CASSLSAVTRHGYTF.